The T cell receptor (beta chain) under discussion was sequenced for a study of OX40 agonist ivuxolimab in advanced cancers. In terms of the full investigation: Ivuxolimab was an agonistic, fully human IgG2 monoclonal antibody directed against OX40 (CD134), a costimulatory receptor. Intravenous ivuxolimab was administered to patients every 2 weeks at six dose levels: 0.01, 0.1, 0.3, 1.5, 3 and 10 mg/kg. The paper reports the monotherapy dose-escalation portion (N = 52 patients) of the phase I ivuxolimab trial. Prior anti-PD-1, anti-PD-L1 or anti-CTLA-4 therapy was permitted, and checkpoint inhibitors had been received by about 44% of dose-escalation patients. Of the roughly 51 dose-escalation patients, hepatocellular carcinoma was present in around 19, melanoma in about 15, renal cell carcinoma in 9 and head and neck cancer in 9. Peripheral TCRbeta sequencing was intended to test whether TCR sequence diversity was altered and clonal T-cell expansion was caused by ivuxolimab. The dose-escalation cohort was around 83% male with a mean age of approximately 60 years, ranging from about 23 to 85. Partial responses occurred in three dose-escalation patients: two with cutaneous melanoma and one with hepatocellular carcinoma. The study at large found these results: In the 0.1-3.0 mg/kg groups, partial responders had among the lowest normalized peripheral clonal expansion, particularly in CD8+ T cells. At doses from 0.1 to 3.0 mg/kg, clonal expansion was seen in both CD4+ and CD8+ blood T cells between baseline and week 6. Low levels of normalized T-cell clonal expansion were also seen in some nonresponding patients. Which antigens the clonally expanded peripheral T cells were specific for was not determined. On average, CD8+ T cells showed more expanded clones than CD4+ T cells after ivuxolimab.

The germline V gene encodes CDR1 MDHEN and CDR2 SYDVKM. Taken from cysteine to phenylalanine, the CDR3 has 8 residues. Only the CDR3 DNA is retained, 24 bases long and in frame from the first base. A distance of 0 bases separates the germline ends of V and J, which lose 7 bases and 6 bases respectively. Patients with a history of autoimmune disease or receiving systemic immunosuppression were excluded from the trial. In every dose cohort, peripheral blood was drawn for TCR sequencing at baseline, cycle 4 day 1, and cycle 7 day 1. Samples were obtained from an open-label, multicenter, first-in-human phase I dose-escalation trial of ivuxolimab. The trial enrolled adults with locally advanced or metastatic head and neck squamous cell, hepatocellular, melanoma or renal cell carcinoma. Before TCR sequencing, CD4+ T cells and CD8+ T cells were sorted from peripheral blood as separate populations. Genomic DNA was isolated from the sorted cells so that the TCRbeta CDR3 region could be sequenced. The immunoSEQ Assay was used for sequencing of TCRbeta CDR3 regions. This is the immuneACCESS table as TCRdb keeps it, with only in-frame sequences that have V and J called. A part of the clones is gone; compared with another copy, unresolved V genes explain less than half, and the rest is unexplained. Recorded for this sample are about 44,000 clones; around 90% of them occurred a single time. The ten largest make up roughly 48% of the sample.

In the case of this clone: This receptor's antigen is unknown. No much larger clonotype is one base removed from it; base qualities were not supplied.

The starting material was CD4+ or CD8+ T cells sorted from blood, obtained in a trial of the OX40 agonist ivuxolimab. The source is an adult with an advanced solid tumor such as melanoma, head and neck, liver or kidney cancer. The chain couples TRBV28 to TRBJ1-2, with no reliable assignment of the D segment. The nucleotide sequence reads as follows: TGTGCCAGCAATGGCTACACCTTC. Its translation is CASNGYTF.